This T cell receptor (beta chain) emerged from a study of cytomegalovirus exposure and HLA in healthy donors. General study points: Approximately 17,000 TCR beta sequences were associated with HLA alleles at 0.05 false discovery rate in a later analysis.

It was with 60 Vbeta and 13 Jbeta primers that the PCR ran. Profiling relied on immunoSEQ multiplex PCR, and the TCRdb table lists in-frame clones only, not all of them. The sample shows roughly 150,000 clones, more than 70% of them seen only once. On this clone itself: Its antigen is unknown.

The CDR3 extends over 14 amino acids. CDR1 and CDR2 (germline): KGHSH, LQKENI. With 0 bases removed from V and 10 bases from J, the gap between germline ends came to 15 bases. The origin of this receptor is a man aged 40-49 years in good health and CMV-seronegative. The chain combines TRBV18 with TRBJ1-1; D not certain. Input material: PBMCs. CDR3: CASSPPAGMGGAFF. The CDR3 DNA sequence: TGTGCCAGCTCACCACCGGCGGGCATGGGAGGAGCTTTCTTT.